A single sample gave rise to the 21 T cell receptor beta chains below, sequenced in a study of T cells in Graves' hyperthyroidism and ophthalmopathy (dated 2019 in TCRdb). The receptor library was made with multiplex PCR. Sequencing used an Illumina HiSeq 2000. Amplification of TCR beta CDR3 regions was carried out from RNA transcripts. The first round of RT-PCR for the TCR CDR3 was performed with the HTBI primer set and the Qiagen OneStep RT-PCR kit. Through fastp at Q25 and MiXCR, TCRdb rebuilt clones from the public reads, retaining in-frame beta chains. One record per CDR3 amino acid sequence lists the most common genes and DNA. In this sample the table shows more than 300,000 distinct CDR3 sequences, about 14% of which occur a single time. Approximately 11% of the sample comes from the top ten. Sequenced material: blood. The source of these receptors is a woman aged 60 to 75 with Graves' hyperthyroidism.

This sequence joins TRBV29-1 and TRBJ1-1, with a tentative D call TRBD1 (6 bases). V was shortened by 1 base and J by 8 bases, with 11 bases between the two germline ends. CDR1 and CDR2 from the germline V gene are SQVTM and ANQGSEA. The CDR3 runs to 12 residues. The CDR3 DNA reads TGCAGCGTTGAAGCACAGGGTAGGGAAGCTTTCTTT. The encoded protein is CSVEAQGREAFF.

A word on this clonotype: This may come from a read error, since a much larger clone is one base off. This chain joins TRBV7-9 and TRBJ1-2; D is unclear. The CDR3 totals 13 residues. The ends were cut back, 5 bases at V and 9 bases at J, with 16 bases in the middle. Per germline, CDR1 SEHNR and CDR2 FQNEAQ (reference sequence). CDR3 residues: CASSRTTEDSYTF. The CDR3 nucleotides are TGTGCCAGCAGCCGGACGACTGAGGATAGCTACACCTTC. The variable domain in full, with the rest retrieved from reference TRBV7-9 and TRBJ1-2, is DTGVSQNPRHKITKRGQNVTFRCDPISEHNRLYWYRQTLGQGPEFLTYFQNEAQLEKSRLLSDRFSAERPKGSFSTLEIQRTEQGDSAMYLCASSRTTEDSYTFGSGTRLTVV.

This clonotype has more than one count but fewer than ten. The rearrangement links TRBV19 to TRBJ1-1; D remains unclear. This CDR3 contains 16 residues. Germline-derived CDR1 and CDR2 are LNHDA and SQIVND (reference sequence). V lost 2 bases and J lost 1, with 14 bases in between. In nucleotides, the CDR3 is TGTGCCAGTAGTATAAATTGGGCCAGCCCGAACACTGAAGCTTTCTTT. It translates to CASSINWASPNTEAFF.

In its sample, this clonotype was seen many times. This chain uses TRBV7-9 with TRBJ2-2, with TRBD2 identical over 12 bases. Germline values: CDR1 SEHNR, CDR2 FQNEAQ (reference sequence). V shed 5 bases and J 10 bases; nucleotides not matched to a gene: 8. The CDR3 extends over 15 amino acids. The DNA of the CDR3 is TGTGCCAGCAGCCCCCGGACTAGCGGGATCGTGGAGCTGTTTTTT. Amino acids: CASSPRTSGIVELFF.

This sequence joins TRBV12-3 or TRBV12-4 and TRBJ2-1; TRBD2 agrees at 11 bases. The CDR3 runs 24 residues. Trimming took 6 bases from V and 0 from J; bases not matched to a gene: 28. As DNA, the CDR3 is TGTGCCAGCAGGGGAGGGACAGGGACTACTAGCGGGAGCCCGACTCATAGCTCCTACAATGAGCAGTTCTTC. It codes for CASRGGTGTTSGSPTHSSYNEQFF.

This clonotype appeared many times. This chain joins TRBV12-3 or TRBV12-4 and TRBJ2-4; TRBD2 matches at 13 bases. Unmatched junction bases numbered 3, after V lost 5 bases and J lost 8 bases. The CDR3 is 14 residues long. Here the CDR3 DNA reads TGTGCCAGCAGTACTAGCGGGAGGGCCTACATTCAGTACTTC. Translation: CASSTSGRAYIQYF.

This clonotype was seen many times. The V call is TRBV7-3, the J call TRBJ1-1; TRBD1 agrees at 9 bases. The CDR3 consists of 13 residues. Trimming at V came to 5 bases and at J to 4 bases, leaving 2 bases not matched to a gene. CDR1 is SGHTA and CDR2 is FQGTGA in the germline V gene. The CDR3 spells CASSATGGTEAFF. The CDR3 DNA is TGTGCCAGCAGCGCGACAGGGGGCACTGAAGCTTTCTTT.

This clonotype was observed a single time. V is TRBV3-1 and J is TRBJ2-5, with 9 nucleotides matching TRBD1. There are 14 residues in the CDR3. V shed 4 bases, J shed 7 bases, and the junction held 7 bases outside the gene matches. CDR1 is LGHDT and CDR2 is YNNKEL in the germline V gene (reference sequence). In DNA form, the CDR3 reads TGTGCCAGCAGCCCACAGGGGGCTAGTGGGACCCAGTACTTC. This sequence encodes CASSPQGASGTQYF.

This CDR3 reads CATKGTAGLADSYNEQFF. The CDR3 nucleotides are TGTGCCACAAAAGGGACTGCGGGACTAGCGGACTCCTACAATGAGCAGTTCTTC. The rearrangement links TRBV7-2 to TRBJ2-1; TRBD2 matches 11 bases. CDR3 length equals 18 residues. J was trimmed by 0 bases and V by 10 bases; bases with no gene match: 14. CDR1 and CDR2 from the germline V gene are SGHTA and FQGNSA.

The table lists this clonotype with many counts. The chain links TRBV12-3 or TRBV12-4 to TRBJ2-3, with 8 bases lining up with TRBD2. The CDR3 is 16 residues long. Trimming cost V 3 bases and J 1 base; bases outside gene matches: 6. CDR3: CASSFRLAKGTDTQYF. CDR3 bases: TGTGCCAGCAGTTTCAGACTAGCGAAAGGCACAGATACGCAGTATTTT.

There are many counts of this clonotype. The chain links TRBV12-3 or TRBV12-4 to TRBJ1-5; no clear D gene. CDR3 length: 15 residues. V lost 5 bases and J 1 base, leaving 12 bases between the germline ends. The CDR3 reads CASSERPPSNQPQHF. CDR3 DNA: TGTGCCAGCAGTGAACGGCCCCCAAGCAATCAGCCCCAGCATTTT.

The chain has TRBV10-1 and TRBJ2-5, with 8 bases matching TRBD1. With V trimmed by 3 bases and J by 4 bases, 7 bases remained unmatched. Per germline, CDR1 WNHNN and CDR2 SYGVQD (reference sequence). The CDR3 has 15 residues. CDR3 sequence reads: CASSDRTGSGETQYF. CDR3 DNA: TGCGCCAGCAGTGACCGGACAGGGTCGGGAGAGACCCAGTACTTC.

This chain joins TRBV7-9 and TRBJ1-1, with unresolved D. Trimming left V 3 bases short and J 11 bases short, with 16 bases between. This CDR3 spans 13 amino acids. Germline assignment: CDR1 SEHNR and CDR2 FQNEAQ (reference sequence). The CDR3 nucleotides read TGTGCCAGCAGCTTGGCCCCGACATGGGTGGCTTTCTTT. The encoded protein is CASSLAPTWVAFF.

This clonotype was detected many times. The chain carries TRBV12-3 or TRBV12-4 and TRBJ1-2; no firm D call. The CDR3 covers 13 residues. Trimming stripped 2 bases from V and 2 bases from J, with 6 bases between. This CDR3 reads CASSLLGNYGYTF. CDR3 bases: TGTGCCAGCAGTTTACTGGGGAACTATGGCTACACCTTC.

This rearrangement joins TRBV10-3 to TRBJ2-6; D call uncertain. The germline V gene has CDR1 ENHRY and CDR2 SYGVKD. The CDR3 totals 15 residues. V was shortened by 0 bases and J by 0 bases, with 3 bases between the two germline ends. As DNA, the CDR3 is TGTGCCATCAGTGAGTCCCTCTCTGGGGCCAACGTCCTGACTTTC. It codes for CAISESLSGANVLTF.

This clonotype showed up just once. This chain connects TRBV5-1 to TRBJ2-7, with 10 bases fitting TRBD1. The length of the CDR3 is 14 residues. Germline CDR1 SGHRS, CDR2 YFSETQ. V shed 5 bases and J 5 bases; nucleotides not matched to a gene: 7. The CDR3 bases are TGCGCCAGCAGGGGAGGGACAGGGGTCCACGAGCAGTACTTC. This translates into CASRGGTGVHEQYF.

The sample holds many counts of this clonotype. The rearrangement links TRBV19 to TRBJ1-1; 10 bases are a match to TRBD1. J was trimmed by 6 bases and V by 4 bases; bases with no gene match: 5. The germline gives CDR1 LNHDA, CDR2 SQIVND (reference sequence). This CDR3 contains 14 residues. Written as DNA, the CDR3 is TGTGCCAGTAGTAGGGGACAGGGGTGGGCTGAAGCTTTCTTT. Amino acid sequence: CASSRGQGWAEAFF.

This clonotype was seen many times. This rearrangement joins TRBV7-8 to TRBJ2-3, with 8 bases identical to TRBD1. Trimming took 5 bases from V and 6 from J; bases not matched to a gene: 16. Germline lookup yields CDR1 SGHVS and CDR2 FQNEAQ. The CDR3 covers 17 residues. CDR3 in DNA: TGTGCCAGCAGCCCACTAGGGCGTGGACAGGGCAAGGATACGCAGTATTTT. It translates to CASSPLGRGQGKDTQYF.

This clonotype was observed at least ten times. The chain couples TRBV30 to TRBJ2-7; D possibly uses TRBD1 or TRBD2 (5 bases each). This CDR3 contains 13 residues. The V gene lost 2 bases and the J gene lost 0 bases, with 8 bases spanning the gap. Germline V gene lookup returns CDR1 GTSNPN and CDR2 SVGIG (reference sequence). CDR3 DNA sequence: TGTGCCTGGAGTACCGGGACCTCCTACGAGCAGTACTTC. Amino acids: CAWSTGTSYEQYF.

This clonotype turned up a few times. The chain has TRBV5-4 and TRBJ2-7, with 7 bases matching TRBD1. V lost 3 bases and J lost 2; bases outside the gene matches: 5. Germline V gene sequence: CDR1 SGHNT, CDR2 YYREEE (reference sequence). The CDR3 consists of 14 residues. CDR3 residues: CASSSVDRPYEQYF. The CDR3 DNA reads TGTGCCAGCAGCTCGGTGGACAGGCCCTACGAGCAGTACTTC.

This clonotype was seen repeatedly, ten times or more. The CDR3: CASRVSDRIYGYTF. CDR3 in DNA: TGTGCCAGCAGAGTGAGCGACAGGATCTATGGCTACACCTTC. The V call is TRBV28, the J call TRBJ1-2; tentative D call: TRBD1 (6 bases). Germline V lookup: CDR1 MDHEN, CDR2 SYDVKM. Trimming removed 6 bases at V and 4 bases at J, with 15 bases between. The CDR3 runs 14 residues.